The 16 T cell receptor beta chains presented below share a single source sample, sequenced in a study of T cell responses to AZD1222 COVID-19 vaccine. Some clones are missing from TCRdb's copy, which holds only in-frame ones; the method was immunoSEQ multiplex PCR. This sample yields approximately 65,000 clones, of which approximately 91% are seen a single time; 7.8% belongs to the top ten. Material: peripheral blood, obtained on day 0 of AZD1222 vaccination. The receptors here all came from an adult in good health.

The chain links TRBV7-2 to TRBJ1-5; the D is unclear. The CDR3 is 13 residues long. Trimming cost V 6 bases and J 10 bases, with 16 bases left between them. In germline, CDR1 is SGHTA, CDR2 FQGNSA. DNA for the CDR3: TGTGCCAGCAGTCGGTCGGTGGAGAGTCCCCAGCATTTT. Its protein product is CASSRSVESPQHF.

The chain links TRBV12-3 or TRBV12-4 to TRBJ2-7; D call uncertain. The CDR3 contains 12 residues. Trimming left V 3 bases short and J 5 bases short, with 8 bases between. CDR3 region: CASSFGRDEQYF. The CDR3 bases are TGTGCCAGCAGTTTTGGAAGGGACGAGCAGTACTTC.

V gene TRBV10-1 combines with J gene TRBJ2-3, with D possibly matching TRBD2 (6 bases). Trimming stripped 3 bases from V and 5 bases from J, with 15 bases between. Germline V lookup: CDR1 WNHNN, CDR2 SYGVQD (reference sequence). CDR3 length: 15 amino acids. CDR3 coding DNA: TGCGCCAGCAGTGAAGCGTGGAGGGGTCAAGATACGCAGTATTTT. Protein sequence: CASSEAWRGQDTQYF.

CDR3 in amino acids: CASSQGTTGNTIYF. The CDR3, as DNA: TGCGCCAGCAGCCAAGGTACCACTGGAAACACCATATATTTT. This chain joins TRBV4-1 and TRBJ1-3, with D hard to call. Trimming took 1 base from V and 2 from J, leaving 6 bases between them. The CDR3 loop spans 14 amino acids. The V gene's germline CDR1 is MGHRA and CDR2 YSYEKL.

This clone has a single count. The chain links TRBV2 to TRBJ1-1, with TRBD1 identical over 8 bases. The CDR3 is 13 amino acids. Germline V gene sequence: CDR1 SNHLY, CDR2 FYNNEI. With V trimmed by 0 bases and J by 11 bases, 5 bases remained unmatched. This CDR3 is CASSEAGQGTAFF. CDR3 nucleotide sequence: TGTGCCAGCAGTGAAGCAGGACAGGGAACTGCTTTCTTT.

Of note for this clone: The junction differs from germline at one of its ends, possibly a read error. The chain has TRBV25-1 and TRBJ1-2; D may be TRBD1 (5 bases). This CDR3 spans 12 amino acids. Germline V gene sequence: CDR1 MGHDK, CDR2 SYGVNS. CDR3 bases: TGTGCCAGCAGTGAATTGGGGGGACTCCTTAGCTTC. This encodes CASSELGGLLSF.

The DNA for the CDR3 is TGTGCCAGCAGAACCGACAATCCCTACGAGCAGTACTTC. It yields the protein CASRTDNPYEQYF. The chain carries TRBV28 and TRBJ2-7, with no clear D. The CDR3 contains 13 residues. The germline V gene has CDR1 MDHEN and CDR2 SYDVKM. Trimming removed 6 bases at V and 2 bases at J, with 11 bases between.

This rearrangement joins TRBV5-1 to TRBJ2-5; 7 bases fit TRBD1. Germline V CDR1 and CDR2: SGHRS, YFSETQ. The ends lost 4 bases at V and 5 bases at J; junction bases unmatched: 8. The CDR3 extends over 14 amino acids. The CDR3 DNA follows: TGCGCCAGCAGCCGCAAACAGGGGTGGGAGACCCAGTACTTC. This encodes CASSRKQGWETQYF. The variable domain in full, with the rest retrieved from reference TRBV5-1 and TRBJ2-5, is KAGVTQTPRYLIKTRGQQVTLSCSPISGHRSVSWYQQTPGQGLQFLFEYFSETQRNKGNFPGRFSGRQFSNSRSEMNVSTLELGDSALYLCASSRKQGWETQYFGPGTRLLVL.

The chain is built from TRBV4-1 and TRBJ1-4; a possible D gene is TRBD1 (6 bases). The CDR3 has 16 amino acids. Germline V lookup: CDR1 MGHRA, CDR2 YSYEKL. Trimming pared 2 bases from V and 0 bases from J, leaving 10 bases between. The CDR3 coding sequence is TGCGCCAGCAGCCAACGGACAGATGCAACTAATGAAAAACTGTTTTTT. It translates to CASSQRTDATNEKLFF.

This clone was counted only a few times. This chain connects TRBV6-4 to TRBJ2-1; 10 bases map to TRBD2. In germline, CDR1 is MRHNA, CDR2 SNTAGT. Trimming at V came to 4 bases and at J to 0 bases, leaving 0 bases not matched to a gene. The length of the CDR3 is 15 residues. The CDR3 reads CASSGTSGSYNEQFF. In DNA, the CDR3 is TGTGCCAGCAGTGGGACTAGCGGCTCCTACAATGAGCAGTTCTTC.

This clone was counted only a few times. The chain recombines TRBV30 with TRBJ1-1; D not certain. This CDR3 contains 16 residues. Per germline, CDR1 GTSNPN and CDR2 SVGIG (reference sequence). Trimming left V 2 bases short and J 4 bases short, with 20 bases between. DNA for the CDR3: TGTGCCTGGAGTAAAACGCTCGGGGTTGTAGGCACTGAAGCTTTCTTT. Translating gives CAWSKTLGVVGTEAFF. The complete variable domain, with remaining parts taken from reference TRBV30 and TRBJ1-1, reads SQTIHQWPATLVQPVGSPLSLECTVEGTSNPNLYWYRQAAGRGLQLLFYSVGIGQISSEVPQNLSASRPQDRQFILSSKKLLLSDSGFYLCAWSKTLGVVGTEAFFGQGTRLTVV.

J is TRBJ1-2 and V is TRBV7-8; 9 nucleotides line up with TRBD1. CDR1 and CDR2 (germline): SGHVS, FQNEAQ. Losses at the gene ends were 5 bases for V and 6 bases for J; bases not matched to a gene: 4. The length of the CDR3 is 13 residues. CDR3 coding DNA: TGTGCCAGCAGCGGACGGACAGGGGATGGCTACACCTTC. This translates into CASSGRTGDGYTF.

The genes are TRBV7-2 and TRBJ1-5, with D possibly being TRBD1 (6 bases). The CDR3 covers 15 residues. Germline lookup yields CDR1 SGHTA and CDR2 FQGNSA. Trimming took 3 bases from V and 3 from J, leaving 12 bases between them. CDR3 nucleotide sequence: TGTGCCAGCAGCTTTAGGGGGGGCAACAATCAGCCCCAGCATTTT. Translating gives CASSFRGGNNQPQHF.

CDR3 sequence reads: CASSSGQGARTEAFF. The DNA for the CDR3 is TGTGCCAGCTCATCGGGACAGGGGGCGCGGACTGAAGCTTTCTTT. The chain links TRBV18 to TRBJ1-1; 12 bases fit TRBD1. This CDR3 comprises 15 residues. V lost 5 bases to trimming and J lost 5 bases; unmatched junction nucleotides: 6. Germline-derived CDR1 and CDR2 are KGHSH and LQKENI.

The CDR3 loop reads CASSGLAVAEQFF. CDR3 bases: TGTGCCAGTAGTGGGCTAGCGGTTGCTGAGCAGTTCTTC. This rearrangement joins TRBV19 to TRBJ2-1; 7 nucleotides agree with TRBD2. V lost 5 bases, J lost 9 bases, and 7 bases stayed unmatched. Per germline, CDR1 LNHDA and CDR2 SQIVND (reference sequence). The CDR3 consists of 13 residues.

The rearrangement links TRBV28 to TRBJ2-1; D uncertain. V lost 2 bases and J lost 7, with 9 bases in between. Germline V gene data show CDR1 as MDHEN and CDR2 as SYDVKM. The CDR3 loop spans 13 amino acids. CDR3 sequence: CASSLVGENEQFF. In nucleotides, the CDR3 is TGTGCCAGCAGTTTAGTGGGTGAGAATGAGCAGTTCTTC.